This T cell receptor beta chain stems from a study of CD8+CD57+ T cells in acquired aplastic anemia. Study as a whole: Mean yield of DNA from sorted CD4+ and CD8+ cells was 2.5 to 4 ug. Study-level findings and limits: Shared by patients and controls, approximately 29 CD8+ CDR3s were abundant in patients.

TCR beta VDJ and CDR3 were profiled, and genomic DNA was the template. A single record per CDR3 protein comes from TCRdb applying MiXCR to the reads. The table shows under 40,000 distinct CDR3 sequences, with around 76% occurring only once. A word on this clonotype: The antigen is not known.

Trimming cost V 2 bases and J 5 bases; bases outside gene matches: 9. CDR1 is MNHEY and CDR2 is SVGAGI in the germline V gene. The CDR3 sequence is 15 residues long. The chain has TRBV6-5 and TRBJ2-7; 7 positions match TRBD1. The receptor was isolated from a human donor in good health, serving as a control. Sequencing was performed on sorted CD4+, CD8+, or CD8+CD57+ T cells (not recorded which) from PBMCs. The CDR3 nucleotides are TGTGCCAGCAGTTACGACAACCCGGGACAGAACGAGCAGTACTTC. The encoded protein is CASSYDNPGQNEQYF.